Here is one T cell receptor (beta chain) with its context. V shed 2 bases, J shed 2 bases, and the junction held 2 bases outside the gene matches. The V gene's germline CDR1 is MNHEY and CDR2 SMNVEV (reference sequence). The CDR3 loop spans 14 amino acids. Method: immunoSEQ multiplex PCR; TCRdb's copy keeps in-frame clones and lacks some. The data contain 200,000 to 250,000 clones, 65% to 80% of them seen just once; the ten biggest clones take up 4%. These data belong to a study of blood T cell repertoires in COVID-19. Study-level background: Spain, Italy and the United States supplied samples that represented acute and convalescent COVID-19.

This TCR was sampled from a woman aged 40 to 50 with active or convalescent COVID-19. Sequencing was carried out using peripheral blood. The rearrangement links TRBV27 to TRBJ2-7; 8 bases match TRBD1. The CDR3: CASSLRTGPYEQYF. CDR3 nucleotide sequence: TGTGCCAGCAGTTTAAGGACAGGGCCCTACGAGCAGTACTTC.